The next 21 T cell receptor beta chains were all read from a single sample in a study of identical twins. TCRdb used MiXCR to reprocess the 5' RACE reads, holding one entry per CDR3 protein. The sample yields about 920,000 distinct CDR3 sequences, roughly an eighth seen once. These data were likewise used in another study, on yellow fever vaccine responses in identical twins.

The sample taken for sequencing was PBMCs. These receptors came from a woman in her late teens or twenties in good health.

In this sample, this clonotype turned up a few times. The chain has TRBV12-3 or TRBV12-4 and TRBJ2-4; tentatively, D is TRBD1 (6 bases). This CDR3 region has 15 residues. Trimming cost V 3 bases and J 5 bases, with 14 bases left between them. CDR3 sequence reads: CASSFGRGWENIQYF. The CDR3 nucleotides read TGTGCCAGCAGTTTTGGCAGGGGATGGGAAAACATTCAGTACTTC.

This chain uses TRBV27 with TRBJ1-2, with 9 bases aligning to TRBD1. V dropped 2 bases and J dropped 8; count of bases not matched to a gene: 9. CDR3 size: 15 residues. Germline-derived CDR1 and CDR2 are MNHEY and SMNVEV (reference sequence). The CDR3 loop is CASSLLGQGLGGYTF. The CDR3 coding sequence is TGTGCCAGCAGTTTACTGGGACAGGGATTAGGGGGCTACACCTTC.

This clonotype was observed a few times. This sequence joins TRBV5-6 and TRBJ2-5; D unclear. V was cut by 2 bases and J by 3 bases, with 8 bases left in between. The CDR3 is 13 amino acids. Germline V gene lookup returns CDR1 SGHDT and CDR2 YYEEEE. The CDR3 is CASSFLQKETQYF. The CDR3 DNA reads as TGTGCCAGCAGCTTTTTGCAGAAAGAGACCCAGTACTTC.

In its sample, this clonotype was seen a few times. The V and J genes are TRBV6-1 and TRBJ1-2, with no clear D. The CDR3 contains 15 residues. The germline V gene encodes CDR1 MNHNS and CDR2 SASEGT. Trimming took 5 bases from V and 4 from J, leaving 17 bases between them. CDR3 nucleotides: TGTGCCAGCAGTCGATTTGAAGCAGCGGTCTATGGCTACACCTTC. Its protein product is CASSRFEAAVYGYTF.

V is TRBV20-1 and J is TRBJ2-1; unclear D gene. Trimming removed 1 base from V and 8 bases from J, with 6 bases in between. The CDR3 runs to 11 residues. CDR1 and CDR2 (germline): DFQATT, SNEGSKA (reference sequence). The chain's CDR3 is CSARGSDEQFF. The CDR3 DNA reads TGCAGTGCTAGAGGTTCCGATGAGCAGTTCTTC.

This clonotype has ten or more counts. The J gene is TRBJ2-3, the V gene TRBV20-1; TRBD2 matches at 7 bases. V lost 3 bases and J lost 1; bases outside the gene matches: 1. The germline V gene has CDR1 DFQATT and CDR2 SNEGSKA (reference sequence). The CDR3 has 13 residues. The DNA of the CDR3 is TGCAGTGCTAGTCTAGCGGGCACAGATACGCAGTATTTT. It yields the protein CSASLAGTDTQYF.

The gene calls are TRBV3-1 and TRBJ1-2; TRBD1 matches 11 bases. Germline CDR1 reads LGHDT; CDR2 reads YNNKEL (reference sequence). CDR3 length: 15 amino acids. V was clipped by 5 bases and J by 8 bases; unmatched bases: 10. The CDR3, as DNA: TGTGCCAGCAGCTCGGGACAGGGGGTTTCTGGAGGCTACACCTTC. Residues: CASSSGQGVSGGYTF.

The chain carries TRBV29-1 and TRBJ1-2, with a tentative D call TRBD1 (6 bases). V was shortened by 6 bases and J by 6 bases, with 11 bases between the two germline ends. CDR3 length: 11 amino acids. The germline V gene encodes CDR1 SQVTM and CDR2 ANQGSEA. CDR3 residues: CSVAGVDGYTF. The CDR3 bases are TGCAGCGTGGCAGGGGTTGATGGCTACACCTTC.

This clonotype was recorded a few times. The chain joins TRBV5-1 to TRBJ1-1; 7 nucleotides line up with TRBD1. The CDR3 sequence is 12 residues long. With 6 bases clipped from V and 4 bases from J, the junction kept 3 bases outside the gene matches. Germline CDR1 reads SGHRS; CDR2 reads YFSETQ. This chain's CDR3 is CASIGTATEAFF. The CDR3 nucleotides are TGCGCCAGCATTGGGACAGCCACTGAAGCTTTCTTT.

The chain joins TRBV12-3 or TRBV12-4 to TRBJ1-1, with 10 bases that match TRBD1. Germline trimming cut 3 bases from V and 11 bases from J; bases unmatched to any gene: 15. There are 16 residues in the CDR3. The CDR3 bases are TGTGCCAGCAGTTTTCATGGCCGGGACAGGGGTACTTTGGCTTTCTTT. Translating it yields CASSFHGRDRGTLAFF.

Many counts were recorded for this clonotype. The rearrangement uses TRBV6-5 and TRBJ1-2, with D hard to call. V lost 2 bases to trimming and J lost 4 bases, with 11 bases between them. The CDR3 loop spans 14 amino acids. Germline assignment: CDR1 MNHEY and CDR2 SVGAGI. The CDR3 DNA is TGTGCCAGCAGTTACGGGGAGGGAAGCTATGGCTACACCTTC. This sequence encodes CASSYGEGSYGYTF.

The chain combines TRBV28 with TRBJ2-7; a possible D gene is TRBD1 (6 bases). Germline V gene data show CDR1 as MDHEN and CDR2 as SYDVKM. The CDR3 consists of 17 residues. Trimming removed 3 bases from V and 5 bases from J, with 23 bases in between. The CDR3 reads CASSFSYSGQGLDEQYV. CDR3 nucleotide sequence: TGTGCCAGCAGTTTTTCGTATTCAGGGCAGGGGCTGGACGAGCAGTACGTC.

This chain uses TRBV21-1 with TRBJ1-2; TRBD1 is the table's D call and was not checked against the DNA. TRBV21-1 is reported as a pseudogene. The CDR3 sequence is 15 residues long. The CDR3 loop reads CASSKAGTGGAGYTF. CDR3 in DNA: TGTGCCAGCAGCAAAGCCGGGACAGGGGGCGCTGGCTACACCTTC.

The CDR3 protein is CASSRMSENEQFF. The CDR3 bases are TGTGCCAGCTCCCGAATGTCTGAAAATGAGCAGTTCTTC. The rearrangement links TRBV18 to TRBJ2-1; D is unresolved. This CDR3 spans 13 amino acids. V dropped 6 bases and J dropped 7 bases, with 13 bases sitting between them. The germline V gene has CDR1 KGHSH and CDR2 LQKENI.

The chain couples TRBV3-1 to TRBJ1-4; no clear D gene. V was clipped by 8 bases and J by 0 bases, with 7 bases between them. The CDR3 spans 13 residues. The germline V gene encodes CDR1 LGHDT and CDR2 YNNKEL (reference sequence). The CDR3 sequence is CASGRATNEKLFF. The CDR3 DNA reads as TGTGCCAGCGGACGTGCAACTAATGAAAAACTGTTTTTT.

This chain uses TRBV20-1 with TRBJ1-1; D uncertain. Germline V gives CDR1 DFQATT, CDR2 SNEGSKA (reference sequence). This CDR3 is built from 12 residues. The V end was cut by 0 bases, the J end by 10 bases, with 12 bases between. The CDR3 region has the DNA TGCAGTGCTAGAGAGACCCCGGTCGGAGCTTTCTTT. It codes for CSARETPVGAFF.

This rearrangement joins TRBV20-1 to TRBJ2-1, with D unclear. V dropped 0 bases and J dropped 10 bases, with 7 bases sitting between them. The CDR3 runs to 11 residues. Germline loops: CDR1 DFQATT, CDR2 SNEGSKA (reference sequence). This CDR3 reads CSARDVLEQFF. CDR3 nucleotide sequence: TGCAGTGCTAGAGATGTTCTAGAGCAGTTCTTC.

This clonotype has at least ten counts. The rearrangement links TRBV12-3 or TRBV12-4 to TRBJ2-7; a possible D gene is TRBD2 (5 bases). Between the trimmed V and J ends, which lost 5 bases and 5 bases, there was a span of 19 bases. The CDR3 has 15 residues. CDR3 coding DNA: TGTGCCAGCAGTAAGACGACGGGGAGACTGGACGAGCAGTACTTC. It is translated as CASSKTTGRLDEQYF.

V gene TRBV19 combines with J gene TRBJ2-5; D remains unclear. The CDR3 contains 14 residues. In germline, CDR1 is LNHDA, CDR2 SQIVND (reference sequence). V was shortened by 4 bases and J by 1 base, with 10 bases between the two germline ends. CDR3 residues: CASSTRTVQETQYF. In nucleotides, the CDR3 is TGTGCCAGTAGTACCCGGACGGTCCAAGAGACCCAGTACTTC.

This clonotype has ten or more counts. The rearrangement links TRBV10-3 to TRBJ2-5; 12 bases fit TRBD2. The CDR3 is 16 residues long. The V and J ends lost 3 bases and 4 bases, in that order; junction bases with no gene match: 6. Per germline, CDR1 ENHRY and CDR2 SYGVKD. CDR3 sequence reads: CAISESSGGALETQYF. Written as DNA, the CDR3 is TGTGCCATCAGTGAATCTAGCGGGGGGGCTTTAGAGACCCAGTACTTC.

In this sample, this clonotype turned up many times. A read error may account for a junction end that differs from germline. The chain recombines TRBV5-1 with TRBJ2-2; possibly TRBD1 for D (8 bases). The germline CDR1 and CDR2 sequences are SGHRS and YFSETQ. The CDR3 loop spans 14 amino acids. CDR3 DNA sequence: TGTGCCAGCAGCGGGACAGGTTCAACCGGGGAGCTGTTTTTT. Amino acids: CASSGTGSTGELFF.